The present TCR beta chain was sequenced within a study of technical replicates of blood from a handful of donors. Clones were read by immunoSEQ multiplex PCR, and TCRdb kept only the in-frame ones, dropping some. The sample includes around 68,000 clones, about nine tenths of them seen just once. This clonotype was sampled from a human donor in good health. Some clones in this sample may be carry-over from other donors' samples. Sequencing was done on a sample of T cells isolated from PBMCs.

The CDR3 region is CASSQDLFKETQYF. The CDR3 DNA reads as TGTGCCAGCAGCCAAGATCTATTTAAGGAGACCCAGTACTTC. The J gene is TRBJ2-5, the V gene TRBV7-9; D is ambiguous. The ends were cut back, 5 bases at V and 5 bases at J, with 15 bases in the middle. Germline CDR1 SEHNR, CDR2 FQNEAQ (reference sequence). The CDR3 is 14 residues long. Filled out from reference TRBV7-9 and TRBJ2-5, the complete variable domain reads DTGVSQNPRHKITKRGQNVTFRCDPISEHNRLYWYRQTLGQGPEFLTYFQNEAQLEKSRLLSDRFSAERPKGSFSTLEIQRTEQGDSAMYLCASSQDLFKETQYFGPGTRLLVL.